The entry that follows covers one T cell receptor (beta chain) sequence. This clonotype came up many times. The antigen it recognizes is unknown. No qualities accompany the bases; no much larger clone lies one base away. These data originate in a study of CD8+CD57+ T cells in acquired aplastic anemia (dated by TCRdb to 2016 to 2019). Some background on the complete study: Extracted DNA from sorted CD4+ and CD8+ cells averaged around 3.2 ug, ranging from about 0.17 to 30 ug. CD8+CD57+ expansion was defined as a frequency above the mean frequency observed in healthy subjects.

From the cysteine through the phenylalanine, the CDR3 covers 15 amino acids. Here the CDR3 DNA is all that survives: 45 bases in frame from base 1. The junction shows trimming of 0 bases on V and 3 bases on J, plus 11 bases between the germline ends. Taken from the germline V gene, the CDR1 and CDR2 loops are SGDLS and YYNGEE. The paper as a whole reports these results and caveats: Around 28 CD8+ CDR3 sequences were found to be shared between patients and controls, but these sequences appeared to be highly expressed in patients and within the immunodominant clones of the patients. No significant difference in CD8+ Simpson's diversity was found between patients and healthy controls (P=0.060).

Patients chosen for sequencing had shown expansion of CD8+CD57+ cells by flow cytometry. All patients had severe acquired aplastic anemia diagnosed by International Study of Aplastic Anemia and Agranulocytosis and Camitta criteria. No patient had received any therapy when blood was sampled. The study deep-sequenced TCR repertoires of sorted CD4+ and CD8+ blood T cells from severe aplastic anemia patients and healthy subjects. Patients were enrolled under clinicaltrials.gov protocols 00001620, 01623167, 00001397, 00071045, 00081523 and 00961064 in the USA. Ficoll-Paque density gradient centrifugation was used to isolate peripheral blood mononuclear cells. CD4+ and CD8+ T cells were sorted by FACS or magnetic beads before DNA extraction. Profiling of TCR beta VDJ combinations and CDR3 sequences used genomic DNA as the template. An Illumina HiSeq 2000 was used for TCR repertoire sequencing. Turning to the authors' computational methods: Repertoire assessment relied on Simpson's diversity index, CDR3 size and DJ length profiles, and TRBV/TRBJ rearrangement plots. The immunodominant clone was defined as the most abundant DNA sequence in deep sequencing data. CDR3 amino acid sequences were screened for sharing across subjects and compared with published repertoires and the VDJdb database. The public sequencing data were trimmed at Q25 with fastp and processed into clonotypes with MiXCR by TCRdb, which kept only in-frame beta chains. All rows with the same CDR3 protein become a single entry with the most common DNA and genes. Clone size and V and J calls follow TCRdb, not the original study. In all, the sample holds fewer than 250,000 distinct CDR3 sequences, and more than 40% of those were seen once. The ten most abundant clones make up 7.8% of the sample.

The clonotype originates from a human donor with aplastic anemia. The chain joins TRBV9 to TRBJ2-3, with a tentative D call of TRBD1 or TRBD2, each matching 6 bases. Input material: sorted CD4+, CD8+, or CD8+CD57+ T cells (not recorded which) from PBMCs. In nucleotides, the sequence is TGTGCCAGCAGCGTAGCGGGGGCCCCAACAGATACGCAGTATTTT. It codes for CASSVAGAPTDTQYF.